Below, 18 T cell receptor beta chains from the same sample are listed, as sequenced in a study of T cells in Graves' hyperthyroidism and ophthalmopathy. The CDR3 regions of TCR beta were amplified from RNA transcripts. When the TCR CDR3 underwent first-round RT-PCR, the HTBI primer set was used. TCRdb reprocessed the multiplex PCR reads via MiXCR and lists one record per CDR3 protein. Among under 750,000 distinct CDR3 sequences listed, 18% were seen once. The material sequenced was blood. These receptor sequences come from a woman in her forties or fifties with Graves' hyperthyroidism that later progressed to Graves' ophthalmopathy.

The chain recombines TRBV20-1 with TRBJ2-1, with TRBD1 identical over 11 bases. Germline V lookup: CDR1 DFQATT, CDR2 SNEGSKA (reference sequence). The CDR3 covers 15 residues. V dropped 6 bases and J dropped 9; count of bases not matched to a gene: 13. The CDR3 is CSAQVGQGGWGEQFF. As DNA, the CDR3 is TGCAGTGCCCAGGTGGGACAGGGGGGGTGGGGTGAGCAGTTCTTC.

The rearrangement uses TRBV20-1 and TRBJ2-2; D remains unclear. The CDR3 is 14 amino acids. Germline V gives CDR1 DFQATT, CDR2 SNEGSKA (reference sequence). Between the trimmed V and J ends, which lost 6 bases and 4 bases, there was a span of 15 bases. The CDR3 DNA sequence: TGCAGTGCCATCTTGCCTGGATCCACCGGGGAGCTGTTTTTT. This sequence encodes CSAILPGSTGELFF.

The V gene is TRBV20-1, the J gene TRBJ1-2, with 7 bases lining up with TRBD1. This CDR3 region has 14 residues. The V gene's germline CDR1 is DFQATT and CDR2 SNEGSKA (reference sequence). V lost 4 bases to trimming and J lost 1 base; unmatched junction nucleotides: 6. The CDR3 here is CSATSGTVNYGYTF. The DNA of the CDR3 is TGCAGTGCTACCTCTGGGACAGTTAACTATGGCTACACCTTC.

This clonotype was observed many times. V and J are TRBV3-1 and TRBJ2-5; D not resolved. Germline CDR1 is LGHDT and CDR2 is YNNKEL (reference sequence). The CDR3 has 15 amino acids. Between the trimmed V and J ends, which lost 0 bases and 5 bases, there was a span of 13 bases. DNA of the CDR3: TGTGCCAGCAGCCAAGACTCGAGGATCAGCGAGACCCAGTACTTC. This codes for CASSQDSRISETQYF.

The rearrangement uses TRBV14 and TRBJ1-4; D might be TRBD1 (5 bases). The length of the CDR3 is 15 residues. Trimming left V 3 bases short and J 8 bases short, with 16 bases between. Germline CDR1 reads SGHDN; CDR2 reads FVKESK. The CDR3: CASSHLQGAGEKLFF. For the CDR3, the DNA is TGTGCCAGCAGCCATTTACAAGGGGCTGGGGAAAAACTGTTTTTT.

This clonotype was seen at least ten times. The CDR3 protein is CSARWDRPASTDTQYF. The CDR3 DNA follows: TGCAGTGCTAGGTGGGACAGACCAGCTAGCACAGATACGCAGTATTTT. V gene TRBV20-1 combines with J gene TRBJ2-3; 7 nucleotides agree with TRBD1. This CDR3 spans 16 amino acids. V was pared by 3 bases and J by 0 bases, with 9 bases of the junction left unmatched. The germline V gene encodes CDR1 DFQATT and CDR2 SNEGSKA (reference sequence).

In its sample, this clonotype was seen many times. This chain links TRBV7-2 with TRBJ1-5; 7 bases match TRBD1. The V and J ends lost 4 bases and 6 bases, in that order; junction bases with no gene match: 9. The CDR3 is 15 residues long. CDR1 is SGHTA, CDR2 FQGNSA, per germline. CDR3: CASSSDRDRTQPQHF. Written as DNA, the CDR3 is TGTGCCAGCAGCTCAGACAGGGATAGAACTCAGCCCCAGCATTTT. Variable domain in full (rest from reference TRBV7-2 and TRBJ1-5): GAGVSQSPSNKVTEKGKDVELRCDPISGHTALYWYRQSLGQGLEFLIYFQGNSAPDKSGLPSDRFSAERTGGSVSTLTIQRTQQEDSAVYLCASSSDRDRTQPQHFGDGTRLSIL.

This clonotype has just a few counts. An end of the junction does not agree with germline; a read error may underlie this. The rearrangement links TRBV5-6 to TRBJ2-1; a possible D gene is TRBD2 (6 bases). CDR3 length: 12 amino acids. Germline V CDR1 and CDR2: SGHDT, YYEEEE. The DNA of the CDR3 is TGTGCCAGCAGCGGTGGAGGGTATGAGCAGCTCTTC. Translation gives CASSGGGYEQLF.

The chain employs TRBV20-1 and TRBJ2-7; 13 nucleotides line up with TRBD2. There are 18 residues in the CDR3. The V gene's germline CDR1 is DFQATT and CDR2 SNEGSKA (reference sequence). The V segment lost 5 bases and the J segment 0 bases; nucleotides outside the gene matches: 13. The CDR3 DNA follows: TGCAGTGCTGGTGGGGCGACTAGCGGGGGGTCTGGCTCCTACGAGCAGTACTTC. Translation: CSAGGATSGGSGSYEQYF.

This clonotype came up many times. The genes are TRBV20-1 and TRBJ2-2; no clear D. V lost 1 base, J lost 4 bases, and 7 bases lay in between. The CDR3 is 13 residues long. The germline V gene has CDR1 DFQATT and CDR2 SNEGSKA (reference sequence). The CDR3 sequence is CSARAAATGELFF. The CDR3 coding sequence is TGCAGTGCTAGAGCGGCAGCCACCGGGGAGCTGTTTTTT.

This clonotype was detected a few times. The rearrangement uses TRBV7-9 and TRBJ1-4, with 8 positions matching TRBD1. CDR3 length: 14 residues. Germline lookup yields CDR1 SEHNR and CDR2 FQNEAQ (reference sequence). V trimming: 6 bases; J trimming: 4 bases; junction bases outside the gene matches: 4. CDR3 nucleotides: TGTGCCAGCAGGACACAGGGGGGTAATGAAAAACTGTTTTTT. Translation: CASRTQGGNEKLFF.

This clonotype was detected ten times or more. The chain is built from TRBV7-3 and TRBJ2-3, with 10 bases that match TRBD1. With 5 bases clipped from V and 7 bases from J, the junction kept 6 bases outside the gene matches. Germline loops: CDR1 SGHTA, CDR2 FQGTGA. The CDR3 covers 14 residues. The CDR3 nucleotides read TGTGCCAGCAGCCCGACAGGGGGCGTTAATACGCAGTATTTT. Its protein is CASSPTGGVNTQYF.

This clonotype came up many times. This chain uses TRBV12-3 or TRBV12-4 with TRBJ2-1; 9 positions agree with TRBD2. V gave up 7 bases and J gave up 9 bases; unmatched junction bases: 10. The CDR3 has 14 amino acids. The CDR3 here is CASTRAGGPSEQFF. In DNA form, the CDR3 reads TGTGCCAGCACCAGGGCGGGGGGGCCTAGTGAGCAGTTCTTC.

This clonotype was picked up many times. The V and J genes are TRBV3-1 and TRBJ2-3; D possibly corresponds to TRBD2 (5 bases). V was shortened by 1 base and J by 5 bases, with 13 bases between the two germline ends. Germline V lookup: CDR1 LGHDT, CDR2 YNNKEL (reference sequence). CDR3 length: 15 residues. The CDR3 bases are TGTGCCAGCAGCCAAGGTCCGGAGGCACGAGATACGCAGTATTTT. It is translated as CASSQGPEARDTQYF.

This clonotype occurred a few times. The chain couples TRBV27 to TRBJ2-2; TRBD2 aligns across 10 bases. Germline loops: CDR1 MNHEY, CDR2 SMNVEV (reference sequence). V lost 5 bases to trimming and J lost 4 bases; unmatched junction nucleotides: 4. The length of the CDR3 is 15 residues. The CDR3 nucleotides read TGTGCCAGCAGTATAGCGGGGGGTTCCACCGGGGAGCTGTTTTTT. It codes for CASSIAGGSTGELFF.

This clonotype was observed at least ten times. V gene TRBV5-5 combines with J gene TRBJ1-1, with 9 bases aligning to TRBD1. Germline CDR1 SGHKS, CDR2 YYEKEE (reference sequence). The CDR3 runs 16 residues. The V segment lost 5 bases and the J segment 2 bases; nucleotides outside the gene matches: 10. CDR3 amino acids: CASSLHGTGLNTEAFF. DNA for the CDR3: TGTGCCAGCAGTCTCCATGGGACAGGGCTCAACACTGAAGCTTTCTTT. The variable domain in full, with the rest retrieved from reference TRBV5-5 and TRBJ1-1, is DAGVTQSPTHLIKTRGQQVTLRCSPISGHKSVSWYQQVLGQGPQFIFQYYEKEERGRGNFPDRFSARQFPNYSSELNVNALLLGDSALYLCASSLHGTGLNTEAFFGQGTRLTVV.

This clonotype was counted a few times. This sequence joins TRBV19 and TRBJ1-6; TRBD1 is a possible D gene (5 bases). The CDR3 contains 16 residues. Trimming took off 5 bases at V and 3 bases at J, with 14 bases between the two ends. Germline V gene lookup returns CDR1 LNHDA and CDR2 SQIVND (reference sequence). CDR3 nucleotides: TGTGCCAGTAGTCCGTCGGTGACAGTCTATAATTCACCCCTCCACTTT. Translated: CASSPSVTVYNSPLHF.

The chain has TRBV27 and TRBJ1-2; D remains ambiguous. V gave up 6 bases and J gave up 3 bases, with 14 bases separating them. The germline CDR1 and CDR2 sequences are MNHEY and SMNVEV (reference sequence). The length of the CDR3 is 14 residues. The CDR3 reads CASSPSDGDYGYTF. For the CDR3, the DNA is TGTGCCAGCAGCCCCTCCGACGGTGACTATGGCTACACCTTC.